The 29 T cell receptor beta chains listed next were all sequenced from one sample in a study of blood T cell repertoires in COVID-19. Sequenced by immunoSEQ multiplex PCR; TCRdb stores in-frame clones only, minus some. The sample carries about 200,000 clones, around 90% recorded once. The specimen sequenced was peripheral blood. The receptors stem from a man aged 50 to 59 with acute or convalescent COVID-19.

The genes are TRBV6-5 and TRBJ2-7, with 8 bases lining up with TRBD1. CDR1 and CDR2 from the germline V gene are MNHEY and SVGAGI. The CDR3 has 15 amino acids. V lost 7 bases to trimming and J lost 1 base; unmatched junction nucleotides: 9. This chain's CDR3 is CASTEWTGLSYEQYF. The CDR3 nucleotides read TGTGCCAGCACCGAATGGACAGGGTTGTCCTACGAGCAGTACTTC.

J is TRBJ1-1 and V is TRBV10-3, with D maybe TRBD1 (6 bases). Trimming shortened V by 4 bases and J by 3 bases, and 9 bases separated the two germline ends. CDR1 and CDR2 from the germline V gene are ENHRY and SYGVKD. This CDR3 has 13 amino acids. The CDR3 nucleotides are TGTGCCATCAGTGGACAGGAGGACACTGAAGCTTTCTTT. As protein: CAISGQEDTEAFF.

This clone has a handful of counts. The rearrangement links TRBV5-1 to TRBJ2-3; tentative D call: TRBD2 (5 bases). The CDR3 extends over 13 amino acids. Germline V gene sequence: CDR1 SGHRS, CDR2 YFSETQ. The V and J ends lost 3 bases and 6 bases respectively, with 11 bases between them. The CDR3 DNA follows: TGCGCCAGCAGCTACCCCGGGGAGGATACGCAGTATTTT. Protein product: CASSYPGEDTQYF.

There are a few counts of this clone. The CDR3 loop is CASSVGRELSEQYF. CDR3 nucleotides: TGTGCCAGCAGCGTCGGGCGGGAGCTATCCGAGCAGTACTTC. The chain carries TRBV9 and TRBJ2-7; 7 bases align to TRBD2. The germline CDR1 and CDR2 sequences are SGDLS and YYNGEE. CDR3 length: 14 residues. The V gene end was trimmed by 2 bases and the J gene end by 6 bases; junction bases not matched to a gene: 8. The variable domain in full, completed from reference TRBV9 and TRBJ2-7, reads DSGVTQTPKHLITATGQRVTLRCSPRSGDLSVYWYQQSLDQGLQFLIQYYNGEERAKGNILERFSAQQFPDLHSELNLSSLELGDSALYFCASSVGRELSEQYFGPGTRLTVT.

V and J are TRBV7-8 and TRBJ1-5, with D hard to call. The CDR3 has 14 residues. Trimming took 2 bases from V and 0 from J, leaving 5 bases between them. Germline CDR1 reads SGHVS; CDR2 reads FQNEAQ. The CDR3 DNA sequence: TGTGCCAGCAGCTTATATTATAGCAATCAGCCCCAGCATTTT. Its translation is CASSLYYSNQPQHF.

This chain uses TRBV7-9 with TRBJ2-5; D is undetermined. Trimming cost V 1 base and J 7 bases, with 7 bases left between them. In germline, CDR1 is SEHNR, CDR2 FQNEAQ (reference sequence). The CDR3 runs 12 residues. The CDR3 sequence is CASSLGALTQYF. The CDR3 DNA follows: TGTGCCAGCAGCTTAGGGGCTTTGACCCAGTACTTC.

This sequence joins TRBV7-2 and TRBJ2-5; 10 bases are shared with TRBD1. After removal of 4 bases from V and 4 bases from J, the junction contained 6 bases not matched to a gene. Germline CDR1 reads SGHTA; CDR2 reads FQGNSA. The CDR3 length is 15 residues. This CDR3 reads CASSWTGGGTETQYF. In nucleotides, the CDR3 is TGTGCCAGCAGCTGGACAGGGGGTGGGACAGAGACCCAGTACTTC.

The rearrangement joins TRBV25-1 to TRBJ2-1; tentatively, D is TRBD1 (6 bases). V was pared by 6 bases and J by 4 bases, with 13 bases between. There are 14 residues in the CDR3. CDR1 and CDR2 (germline): MGHDK, SYGVNS. DNA for the CDR3: TGTGCCAGCAGCCGGGACACTACTTACAATGAGCAGTTCTTC. Protein product: CASSRDTTYNEQFF.

The chain couples TRBV6-6 to TRBJ1-1; 11 positions agree with TRBD1. The CDR3 extends over 14 amino acids. Trimming at V came to 6 bases and at J to 6 bases, leaving 6 bases not matched to a gene. Germline V lookup: CDR1 MNHNY, CDR2 SVGAGI (reference sequence). Written as DNA, the CDR3 is TGTGCCAGCAGGGAAGGACAGGGGGCCGCTGAAGCTTTCTTT. Its translation is CASREGQGAAEAFF.

The V gene is TRBV29-1, the J gene TRBJ2-3; TRBD1 might be the D (7 bases). Trimming left V 5 bases short and J 3 bases short, with 15 bases between. The CDR3 has 14 residues. From germline, CDR1 is SQVTM and CDR2 ANQGSEA. The CDR3 coding sequence is TGCAGCGTTACAGGGGACTCCTCGACAGATACGCAGTATTTT. It yields the protein CSVTGDSSTDTQYF.

The chain combines TRBV9 with TRBJ2-3; TRBD2 agrees at 9 bases. V shed 3 bases, J shed 4 bases, and the junction held 9 bases outside the gene matches. Germline V gene data show CDR1 as SGDLS and CDR2 as YYNGEE. This CDR3 comprises 16 residues. This CDR3 reads CASSDIAGAYSDTQYF. CDR3 nucleotides: TGTGCCAGCAGCGACATAGCGGGAGCCTACTCAGATACGCAGTATTTT.

The chain couples TRBV27 to TRBJ2-7; 7 bases are shared with TRBD1. CDR1 is MNHEY and CDR2 is SMNVEV in the germline V gene (reference sequence). This CDR3 is built from 14 residues. Trimming took 4 bases from V and 3 from J; bases not matched to a gene: 6. The CDR3 region is CASSSVGDSYEQYV. The CDR3 nucleotides read TGTGCCAGCAGTTCCGTCGGGGACAGCTACGAGCAGTACGTC.

This clone was seen just once. The chain uses TRBV7-2 and TRBJ2-7; a weak D match, TRBD2 (6 bases). Germline loops: CDR1 SGHTA, CDR2 FQGNSA. The CDR3 is 13 residues long. V was shortened by 4 bases and J by 3 bases, with 10 bases between the two germline ends. In nucleotides, the CDR3 is TGTGCCAGCAGCTCCAGGCGGGGCTACGAGCAGTACTTC. Translation gives CASSSRRGYEQYF.

This chain connects TRBV9 to TRBJ2-3, with TRBD2 matching over 7 bases. Germline V CDR1 and CDR2: SGDLS, YYNGEE. This CDR3 is built from 17 residues. Unmatched junction bases numbered 12, after V lost 4 bases and J lost 1 base. The CDR3 spells CASSSPGLEGRTDTQYF. The CDR3 coding sequence is TGTGCCAGCAGCAGCCCTGGACTAGAAGGCCGCACAGATACGCAGTATTTT.

This rearrangement joins TRBV14 to TRBJ1-1; D gene ambiguous. The CDR3 loop spans 13 amino acids. Per the germline V gene, CDR1 is SGHDN and CDR2 is FVKESK. Between the trimmed V and J ends, which lost 0 bases and 1 base, there was a span of 3 bases. CDR3 in DNA: TGTGCCAGCAGCCAAGAAGCGAACACTGAAGCTTTCTTT. Translating gives CASSQEANTEAFF.

The chain links TRBV6-1 to TRBJ2-7, with 7 positions matching TRBD1. Trimming at V came to 1 base and at J to 1 base, leaving 4 bases not matched to a gene. Germline V CDR1 and CDR2: MNHNS, SASEGT. CDR3 length: 15 amino acids. The CDR3: CASSEETGSSYEQYF. DNA of the CDR3: TGTGCCAGCAGTGAAGAGACAGGGTCTTCCTACGAGCAGTACTTC.

This clone was seen only once. The genes are TRBV3-1 (or the pseudogene TRBV3-2) and TRBJ2-2; the D gene is possibly TRBD2 (6 bases). Germline loops: CDR1 LGHDT, CDR2 YNNKEL (reference sequence). The CDR3 is 16 residues long. Trimming shortened V by 2 bases and J by 3 bases, and 13 bases separated the two germline ends. As DNA, the CDR3 is TGTGCCAGCAGCCAAACGGGGGATCGGTACACCGGGGAGCTGTTTTTT. Amino acids: CASSQTGDRYTGELFF.

This chain joins TRBV2 and TRBJ1-4, with 11 bases that match TRBD1. V shed 4 bases, J shed 11 bases, and the junction held 6 bases outside the gene matches. CDR1 is SNHLY, CDR2 FYNNEI, per germline. This CDR3 is built from 14 residues. The CDR3 sequence is CASSAPGQGGKLFF. The CDR3, as DNA: TGTGCCAGCAGTGCACCGGGACAGGGGGGCAAACTGTTTTTT.

This chain uses TRBV7-9 with TRBJ2-7; maybe TRBD2 (6 bases). V gave up 2 bases and J gave up 0 bases, with 11 bases separating them. Germline V lookup: CDR1 SEHNR, CDR2 FQNEAQ (reference sequence). CDR3 length equals 15 residues. CDR3 sequence reads: CASSLSGEGSYEQYF. In DNA form, the CDR3 reads TGTGCCAGCAGCTTATCGGGGGAAGGCTCCTACGAGCAGTACTTC.

Written as DNA, the CDR3 is TGTGCCAGTACGACAGGGGAGGAGACCCAGTACTTC. It encodes CASTTGEETQYF. The gene calls are TRBV2 and TRBJ2-5, with 8 bases matching TRBD1. Per the germline V gene, CDR1 is SNHLY and CDR2 is FYNNEI. J lost 5 bases, V lost 9 bases, and 5 bases had no gene match. The CDR3 runs 12 residues.

The rearrangement joins TRBV18 to TRBJ1-3, with TRBD1 matching 7 bases. This CDR3 has 15 residues. V was pared by 1 base and J by 1 base, with 1 base of the junction left unmatched. Germline V gene data show CDR1 as KGHSH and CDR2 as LQKENI. CDR3 sequence: CASSPQGQSGNTIYF. CDR3 nucleotide sequence: TGTGCCAGCTCACCACAGGGACAGTCTGGAAACACCATATATTTT.

The chain is built from TRBV19 and TRBJ2-3; 9 bases are shared with TRBD1. Germline V CDR1 and CDR2: LNHDA, SQIVND (reference sequence). V shed 5 bases, J shed 1 base, and the junction held 10 bases outside the gene matches. The CDR3 is 17 residues long. CDR3 sequence (DNA): TGTGCCAGTAGTCGGGGGACAGGGCAGGTGGGCACAGATACGCAGTATTTT. Amino acid sequence: CASSRGTGQVGTDTQYF.

This rearrangement joins TRBV7-9 to TRBJ2-7; possible D gene TRBD2, 6 bases. The germline V gene encodes CDR1 SEHNR and CDR2 FQNEAQ (reference sequence). Trimming removed 6 bases from V and 1 base from J, with 10 bases in between. The CDR3 contains 13 residues. CDR3 nucleotides: TGTGCCAGCAGACCGGCGGGGTCCTACGAGCAGTACGTC. Its protein is CASRPAGSYEQYV.

The chain recombines TRBV7-2 with TRBJ1-2, with 11 bases fitting TRBD1. Trimming cost V 0 bases and J 2 bases; bases outside gene matches: 2. The CDR3 has 16 residues. The germline V gene has CDR1 SGHTA and CDR2 FQGNSA. The CDR3 nucleotides read TGTGCCAGCAGCTTAGCGGGGACAGGGGGAAACTATGGCTACACCTTC. It yields the protein CASSLAGTGGNYGYTF.

Of note for this clone: Other DNA sequences of this sample code for an identical CDR3. The chain couples TRBV9 to TRBJ1-3; D uncertain. This CDR3 has 15 amino acids. V lost 2 bases to trimming and J lost 0 bases, with 9 bases between them. Germline loops: CDR1 SGDLS, CDR2 YYNGEE. This CDR3 is CASSVGAVSGNTIYF. As DNA, the CDR3 is TGTGCCAGCAGCGTCGGAGCAGTCTCTGGAAACACCATATATTTT.

V usage is TRBV5-1 and J usage is TRBJ1-1, with 7 bases that match TRBD1. The junction had 6 bases not matched to a gene; V was cut back by 1 base and J by 6 bases. The CDR3 has 14 residues. The V gene's germline CDR1 is SGHRS and CDR2 YFSETQ. The CDR3 DNA is TGCGCCAGCAGCTTGACAGGGGATCACTCTGAAGCTTTCTTT. As protein: CASSLTGDHSEAFF.

The chain links TRBV5-1 to TRBJ2-5, with 12 positions matching TRBD1. CDR1 and CDR2 from the germline V gene are SGHRS and YFSETQ. The CDR3 is 15 amino acids. Germline trimming cut 3 bases from V and 5 bases from J; bases unmatched to any gene: 5. CDR3 region: CASSSGQGAGETQYF. The CDR3 DNA is TGCGCCAGCAGCTCGGGACAGGGGGCGGGGGAGACCCAGTACTTC.

V and J are TRBV7-9 and TRBJ2-5; TRBD2 might be the D (6 bases). In germline, CDR1 is SEHNR, CDR2 FQNEAQ (reference sequence). The CDR3 has 14 residues. V was trimmed by 2 bases and J by 5 bases, leaving 12 bases between them. The CDR3 coding sequence is TGTGCCAGCAGCTTACCGGGAGCTGGGGAGACCCAGTACTTC. Translating gives CASSLPGAGETQYF.

J is TRBJ2-7 and V is TRBV5-1, with 7 bases lining up with TRBD2. Unmatched junction bases numbered 20, after V lost 2 bases and J lost 0 bases. Germline CDR1 SGHRS, CDR2 YFSETQ. The CDR3 runs to 20 residues. The CDR3, as DNA: TGCGCCAGCAGCTTTCGGGGGGTGGGTTTTGAGTATCGGAGCTCCTACGAGCAGTACTTC. Translation: CASSFRGVGFEYRSSYEQYF.